One sample yielded the 32 T cell receptor beta chains listed below, sequenced in a study of blood T cell repertoires in COVID-19. The table came from immunoSEQ multiplex PCR; TCRdb's copy has only in-frame clones and leaves some out. The sample lists 200,000 to 250,000 clones; more than 80% were seen once. The sequencing sample was made of peripheral blood. The source is a woman aged 25 to 39 with COVID-19, enrolled during active disease.

This chain joins TRBV14 and TRBJ2-7; TRBD2 aligns across 8 bases. CDR1 and CDR2 from the germline V gene are SGHDN and FVKESK. The ends lost 3 bases at V and 2 bases at J; junction bases unmatched: 6. The CDR3 totals 15 residues. In nucleotides, the CDR3 is TGTGCCAGCAGCCAGTGGGCGGGGGGAACCTACGAGCAGTACTTC. Protein sequence: CASSQWAGGTYEQYF.

The chain is built from TRBV19 and TRBJ1-6, with D perhaps matching TRBD1 (5 bases). Per germline, CDR1 LNHDA and CDR2 SQIVND (reference sequence). The CDR3 is 14 amino acids. V was shortened by 1 base and J by 7 bases, with 8 bases between the two germline ends. CDR3: CASSIAGSNSPLHF. In DNA form, the CDR3 reads TGTGCCAGTAGTATAGCAGGGTCCAATTCACCCCTCCACTTT.

V usage is TRBV29-1 and J usage is TRBJ2-7, with 14 bases lining up with TRBD2. Germline CDR1 reads SQVTM; CDR2 reads ANQGSEA. V lost 5 bases to trimming and J lost 5 bases; unmatched junction nucleotides: 5. CDR3 size: 14 residues. Written as DNA, the CDR3 is TGCAGCGTTTGTCCGGGACTAGCGGGGGACGAGCAGTACTTC. It codes for CSVCPGLAGDEQYF.

V is TRBV5-1 and J is TRBJ2-3; D might be TRBD1 (6 bases). Germline assignment: CDR1 SGHRS and CDR2 YFSETQ. CDR3 length: 16 amino acids. V gave up 2 bases and J gave up 6 bases, with 19 bases separating them. The CDR3, as DNA: TGCGCCAGCAGCTTAAGGGGGACGGCCCCGGGGGATACGCAGTATTTT. This encodes CASSLRGTAPGDTQYF.

The V and J genes are TRBV5-6 and TRBJ2-7, with no clear D. The CDR3 runs 13 residues. The V gene's germline CDR1 is SGHDT and CDR2 YYEEEE. The ends were cut back, 0 bases at V and 2 bases at J, with 6 bases in the middle. CDR3 sequence: CASSLDNAYEQYF. The DNA of the CDR3 is TGTGCCAGCAGCTTGGACAACGCCTACGAGCAGTACTTC.

J is TRBJ2-5 and V is TRBV5-1; 8 positions match TRBD1. CDR1 SGHRS and CDR2 YFSETQ come from the germline V gene. V lost 3 bases, J lost 1 base, and 5 bases stayed unmatched. This CDR3 is 15 amino acids long. CDR3: CASSSNTGGQETQYF. CDR3 DNA sequence: TGCGCCAGCAGCTCAAACACAGGGGGCCAAGAGACCCAGTACTTC.

V and J are TRBV18 and TRBJ1-1; D gene ambiguous. Germline V lookup: CDR1 KGHSH, CDR2 LQKENI. V lost 5 bases and J 5 bases, leaving 15 bases between the germline ends. The CDR3 has 14 amino acids. The CDR3 nucleotides read TGTGCCAGCTCAACGTCAGTGCAGGAAACTGAAGCTTTCTTT. This codes for CASSTSVQETEAFF.

This clone has just one count. This chain connects TRBV7-2 to TRBJ1-5; D is unclear. V lost 1 base, J lost 7 bases, and 8 bases lay in between. The length of the CDR3 is 13 residues. Germline CDR1 SGHTA, CDR2 FQGNSA. The CDR3 is CASSLESQQPQHF. As DNA, the CDR3 is TGTGCCAGCAGCTTAGAATCCCAGCAGCCCCAGCATTTT.

V is TRBV5-4 and J is TRBJ2-3; tentative D call: TRBD2 (5 bases). Trimming stripped 1 base from V and 3 bases from J, with 12 bases between. CDR1 and CDR2 from the germline V gene are SGHNT and YYREEE (reference sequence). The CDR3 is made up of 15 amino acids. CDR3 DNA sequence: TGTGCCAGCAGCTTGAAAGGGAGTTGGACAGATACGCAGTATTTT. Translation gives CASSLKGSWTDTQYF.

The chain uses TRBV5-6 and TRBJ1-4; tentative D call: TRBD1 (6 bases). CDR3 length equals 17 residues. CDR1 and CDR2 from the germline V gene are SGHDT and YYEEEE. V was trimmed by 4 bases and J by 6 bases, leaving 22 bases between them. CDR3 sequence reads: CASSPPRGAGGDEKLFF. As DNA, the CDR3 is TGTGCCAGCAGCCCACCCAGGGGAGCGGGAGGAGATGAAAAACTGTTTTTT.

The rearrangement uses TRBV5-1 and TRBJ2-2; 8 bases line up with TRBD1. Germline loops: CDR1 SGHRS, CDR2 YFSETQ. The CDR3 is 16 amino acids. V lost 3 bases, J lost 4 bases, and 8 bases stayed unmatched. The DNA of the CDR3 is TGCGCCAGCAGCTCCAACCAGGGGGCGGTCACCGGGGAGCTGTTTTTT. It encodes CASSSNQGAVTGELFF.

J is TRBJ2-5 and V is TRBV11-3, with TRBD2 as a possible D gene (6 bases). Trimming stripped 0 bases from V and 3 bases from J, with 17 bases between. The CDR3 consists of 17 residues. CDR1 and CDR2 from the germline V gene are SGHNT and YENEEA. CDR3 nucleotide sequence: TGTGCCAGCAGCTTAGATTCCGGCGACACGGGGGAAGAGACCCAGTACTTC. As protein: CASSLDSGDTGEETQYF.

The chain uses TRBV4-1 and TRBJ1-4, with 7 bases lining up with TRBD1. Germline-derived CDR1 and CDR2 are MGHRA and YSYEKL. The CDR3 contains 17 residues. The V and J ends lost 1 base and 0 bases, in that order; junction bases with no gene match: 5. CDR3 amino acids: CASSQASGGTTNEKLFF. The CDR3 region has the DNA TGCGCCAGCAGCCAAGCCTCAGGGGGTACAACTAATGAAAAACTGTTTTTT.

This chain joins TRBV30 and TRBJ1-1, with TRBD1 matching over 8 bases. Per germline, CDR1 GTSNPN and CDR2 SVGIG (reference sequence). V lost 2 bases to trimming and J lost 7 bases; unmatched junction nucleotides: 9. The CDR3 spans 14 residues. The CDR3 DNA sequence: TGTGCCTGGAGTTATCGCCGGGACAGGCTTGAAGCTTTCTTT. Translating gives CAWSYRRDRLEAFF.

The chain joins TRBV3-1 (or the pseudogene TRBV3-2) to TRBJ2-7, with D perhaps TRBD2 (6 bases). Germline CDR1 is LGHDT and CDR2 is YNNKEL (reference sequence). Trimming removed 0 bases from V and 6 bases from J, with 12 bases in between. CDR3 length: 14 residues. This chain's CDR3 is CASSQELEGSEQYF. The CDR3 DNA reads TGTGCCAGCAGCCAAGAGTTGGAGGGTTCCGAGCAGTACTTC.

This rearrangement joins TRBV19 to TRBJ1-4; a weak D match, TRBD1 (5 bases). The CDR3 length is 16 residues. V was shortened by 3 bases and J by 0 bases, with 11 bases between the two germline ends. Looked up from germline, CDR1 is LNHDA and CDR2 is SQIVND (reference sequence). The DNA for the CDR3 is TGTGCCAGTAGTATGGACCCGACAGCAACTAATGAAAAACTGTTTTTT. Translating gives CASSMDPTATNEKLFF.

This rearrangement joins TRBV19 to TRBJ2-7, with TRBD2 matching over 14 bases. The CDR3 is made up of 17 amino acids. The germline gives CDR1 LNHDA, CDR2 SQIVND (reference sequence). V shed 5 bases and J 2 bases; nucleotides not matched to a gene: 8. CDR3 loop: CASSPIGTSGGTYEQYF. CDR3 DNA sequence: TGTGCCAGTAGTCCCATTGGGACTAGCGGGGGAACCTACGAGCAGTACTTC.

The rearrangement links TRBV7-2 to TRBJ2-3; no clear D gene. There are 14 residues in the CDR3. Trimming removed 5 bases at V and 8 bases at J, with 17 bases between. Germline CDR1 SGHTA, CDR2 FQGNSA. Here the CDR3 reads CASSLSRTRTTQYF. The CDR3 DNA reads as TGTGCCAGCAGCCTATCCCGAACTCGAACTACGCAGTATTTT.

V and J are TRBV6-4 and TRBJ1-1, with 7 nucleotides matching TRBD1. V was clipped by 7 bases and J by 1 base; unmatched bases: 9. The germline V gene encodes CDR1 MRHNA and CDR2 SNTAGT. This CDR3 has 15 residues. Here the CDR3 DNA reads TGTGCCAGCAAGAACATCGGGACAGCGAACACTGAAGCTTTCTTT. It is translated as CASKNIGTANTEAFF.

V gene TRBV3-1 (or the pseudogene TRBV3-2) combines with J gene TRBJ2-1; TRBD2 matches at 13 bases. Losses at the gene ends were 2 bases for V and 2 bases for J; bases not matched to a gene: 6. The CDR3 extends over 18 amino acids. Germline values: CDR1 LGHDT, CDR2 YNNKEL (reference sequence). In nucleotides, the CDR3 is TGTGCCAGCAGCCAAATGTCGACTAGCGGGAGGACCTACAATGAGCAGTTCTTC. It specifies CASSQMSTSGRTYNEQFF.

This clone was seen ten or more times. This chain joins TRBV5-3 and TRBJ1-1; possibly TRBD1 for D (5 bases). TRBV5-3 is marked as an open reading frame, function uncertain. V was clipped by 4 bases and J by 2 bases, with 18 bases between them. This CDR3 contains 16 residues. The CDR3 nucleotides are TGTGCCAGAAGCCCCCAAGGGGTGTCAGGCAACACTGAAGCTTTCTTT. As protein: CARSPQGVSGNTEAFF.

The chain links TRBV11-2 to TRBJ2-1; TRBD1 matches 9 bases. After removal of 6 bases from V and 15 bases from J, the junction contained 21 bases not matched to a gene. CDR1 and CDR2 (germline): SGHAT, FQNNGV. The CDR3 has 16 residues. CDR3 residues: CASSHLGTGYEDSRFF. CDR3 DNA: TGTGCCAGCAGTCATCTGGGGACAGGGTATGAGGACTCTCGGTTCTTC. Full variable domain (remainder filled in from reference TRBV11-2 and TRBJ2-1): EAGVAQSPRYKIIEKRQSVAFWCNPISGHATLYWYQQILGQGPKLLIQFQNNGVVDDSQLPKDRFSAERLKGVDSTLKIQPAKLEDSAVYLCASSHLGTGYEDSRFFGPGTRLTVL.

This chain links TRBV19 with TRBJ1-1; weak D call: TRBD1 (6 bases). CDR1 LNHDA and CDR2 SQIVND come from the germline V gene (reference sequence). V dropped 7 bases and J dropped 5 bases, with 17 bases sitting between them. This CDR3 contains 14 residues. DNA for the CDR3: TGTGCCAGTATCCCGGGGGCGGGGGCTACTGAAGCTTTCTTT. Translation gives CASIPGAGATEAFF. Full variable domain (outside the CDR3, taken from reference TRBV19 and TRBJ1-1): DGGITQSPKYLFRKEGQNVTLSCEQNLNHDAMYWYRQDPGQGLRLIYYSQIVNDFQKGDIAEGYSVSREKKESFPLTVTSAQKNPTAFYLCASIPGAGATEAFFGQGTRLTVV.

J is TRBJ1-5 and V is TRBV2; tentative D call: TRBD1 (6 bases). The CDR3 is 13 residues long. The V gene's germline CDR1 is SNHLY and CDR2 FYNNEI. Trimming took off 6 bases at V and 10 bases at J, with 16 bases between the two ends. The DNA for the CDR3 is TGTGCCAGCAGGGGGGCGGATTTAGGTCCCCAGCATTTT. Translating gives CASRGADLGPQHF. The full variable domain, its missing parts supplied by reference TRBV2 and TRBJ1-5, is EPEVTQTPSHQVTQMGQEVILRCVPISNHLYFYWYRQILGQKVEFLVSFYNNEISEKSEIFDDQFSVERPDGSNFTLKIRSTKLEDSAMYFCASRGADLGPQHFGDGTRLSIL.

This rearrangement joins TRBV10-3 to TRBJ2-2; tentative D call: TRBD2 (5 bases). Germline CDR1 is ENHRY and CDR2 is SYGVKD. Between the trimmed V and J ends, which lost 6 bases and 1 base, there was a span of 9 bases. This CDR3 has 14 amino acids. CDR3 DNA: TGTGCCATCAGCGCCGGACTGAACACCGGGGAGCTGTTTTTT. This codes for CAISAGLNTGELFF.

The genes are TRBV5-4 and TRBJ1-2; D is uncertain. CDR3 size: 17 residues. With 0 bases removed from V and 4 bases from J, the gap between germline ends came to 19 bases. The germline V gene has CDR1 SGHNT and CDR2 YYREEE (reference sequence). The CDR3 region is CASSLGTEPPRGYGYTF. The CDR3 nucleotides read TGTGCCAGCAGCTTGGGTACAGAACCACCTCGGGGCTATGGCTACACCTTC.

This chain links TRBV3-1 (or the pseudogene TRBV3-2) with TRBJ2-5, with 15 positions matching TRBD2. CDR3 size: 16 residues. Germline values: CDR1 LGHDT, CDR2 YNNKEL (reference sequence). V was pared by 4 bases and J by 5 bases, with 5 bases of the junction left unmatched. CDR3 protein: CASSRGLAGGPETQYF. The DNA of the CDR3 is TGTGCCAGCAGCCGCGGACTAGCGGGGGGGCCGGAGACCCAGTACTTC.

The genes are TRBV13 and TRBJ2-6; a possible D gene is TRBD2 (6 bases). V lost 6 bases, J lost 0 bases, and 18 bases lay in between. The CDR3 is 18 amino acids. The germline V gene encodes CDR1 PRHDT and CDR2 FYEKMQ (reference sequence). CDR3 protein: CASRELGLAVSGANVLTF. Here the CDR3 DNA reads TGTGCCAGCAGAGAATTGGGACTTGCTGTCTCTGGGGCCAACGTCCTGACTTTC.

This chain joins TRBV30 and TRBJ1-2; tentatively, D is TRBD1 (6 bases). Germline V gene lookup returns CDR1 GTSNPN and CDR2 SVGIG (reference sequence). V dropped 4 bases and J dropped 3 bases, with 12 bases sitting between them. The CDR3 loop spans 13 amino acids. CDR3 sequence reads: CAWTRDTYYGYTF. The DNA of the CDR3 is TGTGCCTGGACCCGGGACACCTACTATGGCTACACCTTC.

The chain combines TRBV19 with TRBJ1-4, with TRBD1 identical over 9 bases. CDR1 and CDR2 from the germline V gene are LNHDA and SQIVND (reference sequence). This CDR3 has 16 amino acids. Trimming cost V 6 bases and J 8 bases; bases outside gene matches: 13. CDR3 amino acids: CASSLGNRGRKEKLFF. DNA for the CDR3: TGTGCCAGTAGCTTGGGGAACAGGGGGCGAAAAGAAAAACTGTTTTTT.

The J gene is TRBJ1-1, the V gene TRBV27, with D maybe TRBD1 (5 bases). Deletions cut 4 bases from V and 4 bases from J, with 13 bases between. CDR3 length equals 14 residues. CDR1 is MNHEY, CDR2 SMNVEV, per germline (reference sequence). The CDR3 bases are TGTGCCAGCAGTTGGGGGGGTATGGGCACTGAAGCTTTCTTT. It encodes CASSWGGMGTEAFF.

V usage is TRBV28 and J usage is TRBJ2-1; 9 nucleotides align to TRBD2. The CDR3 is 14 amino acids. Germline V gene lookup returns CDR1 MDHEN and CDR2 SYDVKM. Trimming took 5 bases from V and 9 from J; bases not matched to a gene: 8. CDR3 coding DNA: TGTGCCAGCAGTAAGGCGGGGGGGCGTTTTGAGCAGTTCTTC. Translating it yields CASSKAGGRFEQFF.